A selection of T cell receptor beta chains follows, all from one sample in a study of radiotherapy plus CTLA-4 blockade in lung cancer. Assay used: immunoSEQ multiplex PCR; TCRdb lists only in-frame clones, some missing. The sample yields more than 90,000 clones, about 80% seen once. The sample consisted of peripheral blood, taken from a patient treated with radiotherapy plus ipilimumab. These receptors came from a human donor with non-small cell lung cancer that progressed on radiotherapy plus ipilimumab. Some clones in this sample may be carry-over from other donors' samples. The CDR3 runs from the conserved cysteine through the conserved F or W. The D gene is left open where the match is weak. Clone size, where shown, is once, few, many, or a class for clones that have expanded.

v_gene,d_gene,abundance,j_gene,CDR3nt,CDR3aa
TRBV14,NA,few,TRBJ1-1,TGTGCCAGCAGCCCACGACAGAACACTGAAGCTTTCTTT,CASSPRQNTEAFF
TRBV5-1,NA,few,TRBJ1-3,TGCGCCAGCAGCTTGGGACAAGACTTGAGCTCTGGAAACACCATATATTTT,CASSLGQDLSSGNTIYF
TRBV11-2,NA,NA,TRBJ1-3,TGTGCCAGCAGCCCGAGGGACGGTCTCTCCTCTGGAAACACCATATATTTT,CASSPRDGLSSGNTIYF
TRBV7-6,NA,NA,TRBJ2-7,TGTGCCAGCAGCGGGCCGGGGCTCTTCTCCTACGAGCAGTACTTC,CASSGPGLFSYEQYF
TRBV27,NA,NA,TRBJ1-1,TGTGCCAGCAGTTCAACCAGGGCGAGTATCACTGAAGCTTTCTTT,CASSSTRASITEAFF
TRBV5-1,TRBD1,NA,TRBJ2-5,TGCGCCAGCAGCGCTGTCGGGACAGCCTATGGAGAGACCCAGTACTTC,CASSAVGTAYGETQYF
TRBV5-1,NA,NA,TRBJ2-5,TGCGCCAGCAGAGGGTTCGGGACCACCGAAGAGACCCAGTACTTC,CASRGFGTTEETQYF
TRBV2,NA,NA,TRBJ2-3,TGTGCCAGCAGTGAACAGTCTAGCACAGATACGCAGTATTTT,CASSEQSSTDTQYF
TRBV18,TRBD1,NA,TRBJ1-1,TGTGCCAGCTCAAACGGACAGGCGATGAACACTGAAGCTTTCTTT,CASSNGQAMNTEAFF
TRBV10-3,NA,NA,TRBJ1-5,TGTGCCAGCCAAGAAAGACAGGGCAATCAGCCCCAGCATTTT,CASQERQGNQPQHF
TRBV6-1,NA,NA,TRBJ2-3,TGTGCCAGCAGTGAAGATGCGGGGAGCACAGATACGCAGTATTTT,CASSEDAGSTDTQYF
TRBV7-9,NA,few,TRBJ1-5,TGTGCCAGCAGCGACAGTAATAGCAATCAGCCCCAGCATTTT,CASSDSNSNQPQHF
TRBV5-1,TRBD2,NA,TRBJ2-7,TGCGCCAGCAGCTTGGGACTAGCGGGGGGCGGAATAAACTACGAGCAGTACTTC,CASSLGLAGGGINYEQYF
TRBV2,NA,NA,TRBJ2-3,TGTGCCAGCAGTTTACGGACTTACACAGATACGCAGTATTTT,CASSLRTYTDTQYF
TRBV5-4,NA,NA,TRBJ2-6,TGTGCCAGCAGCTTGAGGGGCCGGGGGGCCAACGTCCTGACTTTC,CASSLRGRGANVLTF
TRBV9,TRBD2,NA,TRBJ2-5,TGTGCCAGCAGCGTAGTAGGGCTAGCGGAGACGACCCAGTACTTC,CASSVVGLAETTQYF
TRBV5-6,NA,NA,TRBJ1-1,TGTGCCAGCAGCTTGCAGGGTCCGGTCACTGAAGCTTTCTTT,CASSLQGPVTEAFF
TRBV29-1,TRBD1,NA,TRBJ2-1,TGCAGCGTGGTGTCTTGGACAGGGTATAATGAGCAGTTCTTC,CSVVSWTGYNEQFF
TRBV29-1,NA,once,TRBJ1-1,TGCAGCGTTGAAGAACCCGGGTGGAACACTGAAGCTTTCTTT,CSVEEPGWNTEAFF
TRBV7-8,NA,NA,TRBJ2-7,TGTGCCAGCAGCTTAGGGCAGCGGTGGGAAGTGGACTACGGGCAGTACTTC,CASSLGQRWEVDYGQYF
TRBV6-5,NA,NA,TRBJ1-6,TGTGCCAGCGGCCTCAGGGATTCACCCCTCCACTTT,CASGLRDSPLHF
TRBV5-1,NA,NA,TRBJ1-2,TGCGCCAGCAGCAGGGACAATTACTCCTATGGCTACACCTTC,CASSRDNYSYGYTF
TRBV5-4,NA,NA,TRBJ1-1,TGTGCCAGCAGCTTGATAGTGAACACTGAAGCTTTCTTT,CASSLIVNTEAFF
TRBV6-6,NA,NA,TRBJ1-5,TGTGCCAGCAGCAGGGACGGATATAGCAATCAGCCCCAGCATTTT,CASSRDGYSNQPQHF
TRBV10-3,TRBD2,NA,TRBJ2-1,TGTGCCATCAGTGGGAGCGGGGGGGCCCGTGAACGCAATGAGCAGTTCTTC,CAISGSGGARERNEQFF
TRBV28,TRBD1,NA,TRBJ1-1,TGTGCCAGCGGGACAGGGTACACTGAAGCTTTCTTT,CASGTGYTEAFF
TRBV7-3,NA,NA,TRBJ2-1,TGTGCCAGCAGCAGTCGGGCCTCCCTGCCCTACAATGAGCAGTTCTTC,CASSSRASLPYNEQFF
TRBV4-2,NA,NA,TRBJ2-7,TGTGCCAGCAGCCAAGCCCATAATTCCCAGCTCTCCTACGAGCAGTACTTC,CASSQAHNSQLSYEQYF
TRBV7-8,NA,once,TRBJ1-2,TGTGCCAGCAGTTTAACGCGGGTCCGTCACGGCTACACCTTC,CASSLTRVRHGYTF
TRBV6-5,NA,NA,TRBJ1-3,TGTGCCAGCAGTAGGTCAGGGGCTGGAAACACCATATATTTT,CASSRSGAGNTIYF
TRBV7-9,TRBD2,NA,TRBJ2-3,TGTGCCAGCAGCTTCGCTGACTGGGCTAGCGGGGACACAGATACGCAGTATTTT,CASSFADWASGDTDTQYF
TRBV4-3,NA,NA,TRBJ1-2,TGCGCCAGCAGCCAAGCCCGGACAGACTATGGCTACACCTTC,CASSQARTDYGYTF